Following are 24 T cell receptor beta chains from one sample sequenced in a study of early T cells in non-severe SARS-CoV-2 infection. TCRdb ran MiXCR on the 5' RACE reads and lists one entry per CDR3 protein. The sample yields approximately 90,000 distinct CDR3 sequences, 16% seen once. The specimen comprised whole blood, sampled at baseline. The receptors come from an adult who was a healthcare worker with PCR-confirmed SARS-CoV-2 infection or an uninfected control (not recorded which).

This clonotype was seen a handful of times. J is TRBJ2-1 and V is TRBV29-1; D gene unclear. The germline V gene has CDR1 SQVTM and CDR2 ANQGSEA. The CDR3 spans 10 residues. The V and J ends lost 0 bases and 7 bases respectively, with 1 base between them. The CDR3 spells CSVEENEQFF. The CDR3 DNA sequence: TGCAGCGTTGAAGAAAATGAGCAGTTCTTC.

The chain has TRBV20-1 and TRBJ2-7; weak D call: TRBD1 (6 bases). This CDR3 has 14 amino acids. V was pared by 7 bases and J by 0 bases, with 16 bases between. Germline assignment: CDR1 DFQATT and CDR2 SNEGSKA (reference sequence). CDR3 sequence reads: CSGTQGPSSYEQYF. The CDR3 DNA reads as TGCAGTGGAACACAGGGCCCAAGCTCCTACGAGCAGTACTTC.

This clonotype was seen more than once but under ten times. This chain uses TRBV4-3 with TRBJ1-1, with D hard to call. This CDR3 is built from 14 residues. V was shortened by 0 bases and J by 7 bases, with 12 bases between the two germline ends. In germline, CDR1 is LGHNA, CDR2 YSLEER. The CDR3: CASSQDPGTLEAFF. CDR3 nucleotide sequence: TGCGCCAGCAGCCAAGATCCTGGCACCCTTGAAGCTTTCTTT.

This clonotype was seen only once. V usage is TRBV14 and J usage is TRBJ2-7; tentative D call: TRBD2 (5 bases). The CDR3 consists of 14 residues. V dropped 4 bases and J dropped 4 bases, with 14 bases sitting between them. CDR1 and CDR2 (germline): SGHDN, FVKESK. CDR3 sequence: CASSPGNLAYEQYF. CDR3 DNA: TGTGCCAGCAGCCCCGGGAACCTAGCTTACGAGCAGTACTTC. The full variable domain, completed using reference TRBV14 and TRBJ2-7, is EAGVTQFPSHSVIEKGQTVTLRCDPISGHDNLYWYRRVMGKEIKFLLHFVKESKQDESGMPNNRFLAERTGGTYSTLKVQPAELEDSGVYFCASSPGNLAYEQYFGPGTRLTVT.

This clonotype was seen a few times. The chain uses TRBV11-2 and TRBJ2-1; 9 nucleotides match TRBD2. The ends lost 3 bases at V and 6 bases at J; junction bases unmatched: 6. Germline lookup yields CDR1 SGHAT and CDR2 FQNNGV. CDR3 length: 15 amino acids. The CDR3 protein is CASSFELAGSNEQFF. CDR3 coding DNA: TGTGCCAGCAGCTTTGAGCTAGCGGGATCCAATGAGCAGTTCTTC.

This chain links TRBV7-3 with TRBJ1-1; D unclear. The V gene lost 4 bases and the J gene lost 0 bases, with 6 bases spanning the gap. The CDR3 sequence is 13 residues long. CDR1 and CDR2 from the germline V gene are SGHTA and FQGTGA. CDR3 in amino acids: CASSSTVNTEAFF. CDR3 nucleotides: TGTGCCAGCAGCTCGACGGTGAACACTGAAGCTTTCTTT.

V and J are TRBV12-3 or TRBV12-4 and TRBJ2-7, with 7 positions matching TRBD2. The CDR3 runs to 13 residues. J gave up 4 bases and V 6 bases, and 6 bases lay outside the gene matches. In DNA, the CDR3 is TGTGCCAGCAGGCGCGGGAGTGATTACGAGCAGTACTTC. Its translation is CASRRGSDYEQYF.

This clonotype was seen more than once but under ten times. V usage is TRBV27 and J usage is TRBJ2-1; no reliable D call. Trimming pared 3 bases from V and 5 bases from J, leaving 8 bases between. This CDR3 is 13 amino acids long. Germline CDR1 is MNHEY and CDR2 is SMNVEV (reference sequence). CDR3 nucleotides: TGTGCCAGCAGTTTGTCAAGAAACAATGAGCAGTTCTTC. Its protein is CASSLSRNNEQFF.

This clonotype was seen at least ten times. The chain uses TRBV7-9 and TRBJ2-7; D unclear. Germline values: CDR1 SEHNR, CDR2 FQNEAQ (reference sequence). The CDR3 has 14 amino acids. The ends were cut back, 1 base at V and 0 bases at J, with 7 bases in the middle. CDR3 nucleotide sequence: TGTGCCAGCAGCTTAGGCCAATACTCCTACGAGCAGTACTTC. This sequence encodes CASSLGQYSYEQYF.

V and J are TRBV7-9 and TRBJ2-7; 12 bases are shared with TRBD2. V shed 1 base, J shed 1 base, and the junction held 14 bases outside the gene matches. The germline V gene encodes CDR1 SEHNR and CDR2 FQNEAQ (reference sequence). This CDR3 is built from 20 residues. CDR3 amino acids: CASSLGAGLAGGKSSYEQYF. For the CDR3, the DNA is TGTGCCAGCAGCTTAGGGGCCGGGCTAGCGGGAGGGAAGTCTTCCTACGAGCAGTACTTC.

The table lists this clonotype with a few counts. The CDR3 sequence is CASSLVRGGTKYEQYF. For the CDR3, the DNA is TGTGCCAGCAGCTTAGTACGAGGGGGGACTAAGTACGAGCAGTACTTC. The gene calls are TRBV7-8 and TRBJ2-7, with D possibly TRBD2 on 7 matching bases. The germline V and J ends were trimmed by 1 base and 4 bases, with 17 bases remaining between them. The germline V gene encodes CDR1 SGHVS and CDR2 FQNEAQ. There are 16 residues in the CDR3. Full variable domain (rest looked up from reference TRBV7-8 and TRBJ2-7): GAGVSQSPRYKVAKRGQDVALRCDPISGHVSLFWYQQALGQGPEFLTYFQNEAQLDKSGLPSDRFFAERPEGSVSTLKIQRTQQEDSAVYLCASSLVRGGTKYEQYFGPGTRLTVT.

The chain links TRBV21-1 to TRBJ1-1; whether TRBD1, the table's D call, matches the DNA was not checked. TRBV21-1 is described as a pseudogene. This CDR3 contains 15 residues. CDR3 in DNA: TGTGCCAGCAGCACCCACGGGACAGGGGACACTGAAGCTTTCTTT. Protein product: CASSTHGTGDTEAFF.

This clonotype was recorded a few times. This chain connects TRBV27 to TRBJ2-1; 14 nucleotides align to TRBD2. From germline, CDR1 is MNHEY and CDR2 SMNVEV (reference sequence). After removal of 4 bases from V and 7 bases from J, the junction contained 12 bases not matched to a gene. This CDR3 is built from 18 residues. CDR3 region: CASSYETSGRARRNEQFF. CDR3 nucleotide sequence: TGTGCCAGCAGTTACGAGACTAGCGGGAGGGCTCGGAGGAATGAGCAGTTCTTC.

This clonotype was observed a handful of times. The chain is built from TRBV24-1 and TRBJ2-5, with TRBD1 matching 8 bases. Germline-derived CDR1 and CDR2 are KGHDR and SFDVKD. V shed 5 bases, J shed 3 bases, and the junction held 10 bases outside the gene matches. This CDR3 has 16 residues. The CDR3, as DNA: TGTGCCACCAGTGTCGAACCCGGGACAGGCAAAGAGACCCAGTACTTC. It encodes CATSVEPGTGKETQYF.

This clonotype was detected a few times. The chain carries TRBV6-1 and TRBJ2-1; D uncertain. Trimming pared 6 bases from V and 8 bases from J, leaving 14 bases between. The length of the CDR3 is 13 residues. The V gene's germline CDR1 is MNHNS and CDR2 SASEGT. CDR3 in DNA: TGTGCCAGCAGCCATGGGTTTGGGTATGAGCAGTTCTTC. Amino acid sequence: CASSHGFGYEQFF.

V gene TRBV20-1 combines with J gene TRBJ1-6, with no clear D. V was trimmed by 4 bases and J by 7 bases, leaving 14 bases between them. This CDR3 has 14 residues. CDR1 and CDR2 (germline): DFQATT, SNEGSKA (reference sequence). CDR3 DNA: TGCAGTGCTACTCCAGGACGGGAAAATTCACCCCTCCACTTT. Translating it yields CSATPGRENSPLHF.

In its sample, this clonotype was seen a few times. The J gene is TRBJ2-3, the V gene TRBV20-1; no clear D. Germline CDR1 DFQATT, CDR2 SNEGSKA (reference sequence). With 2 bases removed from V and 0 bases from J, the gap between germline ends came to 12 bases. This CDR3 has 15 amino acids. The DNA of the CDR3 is TGCAGTGCTAGAAGTGGGGAATCTAGCACAGATACGCAGTATTTT. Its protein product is CSARSGESSTDTQYF.

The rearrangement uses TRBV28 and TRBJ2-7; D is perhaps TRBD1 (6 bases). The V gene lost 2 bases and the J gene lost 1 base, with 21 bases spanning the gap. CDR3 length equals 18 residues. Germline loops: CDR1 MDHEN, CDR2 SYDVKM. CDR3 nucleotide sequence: TGTGCCAGCAGTTTAAATCTATGGGGGCAGGCCTTATCCTACGAGCAGTACTTC. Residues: CASSLNLWGQALSYEQYF. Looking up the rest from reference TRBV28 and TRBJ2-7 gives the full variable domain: DVKVTQSSRYLVKRTGEKVFLECVQDMDHENMFWYRQDPGLGLRLIYFSYDVKMKEKGDIPEGYSVSREKKERFSLILESASTNQTSMYLCASSLNLWGQALSYEQYFGPGTRLTVT.

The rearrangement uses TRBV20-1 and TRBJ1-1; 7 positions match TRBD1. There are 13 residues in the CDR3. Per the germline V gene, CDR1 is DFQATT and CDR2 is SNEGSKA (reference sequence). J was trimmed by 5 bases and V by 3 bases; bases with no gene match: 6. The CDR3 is CSASLPGGTEAFF. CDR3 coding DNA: TGCAGTGCTAGCCTGCCAGGGGGAACTGAAGCTTTCTTT.

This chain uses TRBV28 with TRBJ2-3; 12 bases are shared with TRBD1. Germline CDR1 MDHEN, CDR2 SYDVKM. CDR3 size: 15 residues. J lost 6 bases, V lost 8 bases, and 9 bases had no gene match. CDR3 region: CASGPGQGATDTQYF. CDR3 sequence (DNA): TGTGCCAGCGGACCGGGACAGGGGGCGACGGATACGCAGTATTTT.

CDR3 sequence: CASGTIGAPNEQFF. CDR3 in DNA: TGTGCCAGCGGGACCATAGGGGCGCCCAATGAGCAGTTCTTC. The genes are TRBV12-3 or TRBV12-4 and TRBJ2-1; D might be TRBD1 or TRBD2, each matching 5 bases. The CDR3 is 14 amino acids. The V and J ends lost 8 bases and 6 bases respectively, with 17 bases between them.

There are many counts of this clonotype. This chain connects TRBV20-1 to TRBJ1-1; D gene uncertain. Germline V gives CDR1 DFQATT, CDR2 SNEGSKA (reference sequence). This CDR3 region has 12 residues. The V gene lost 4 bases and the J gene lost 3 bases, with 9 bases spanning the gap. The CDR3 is CSATKGYTEAFF. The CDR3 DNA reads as TGCAGTGCTACTAAGGGTTACACTGAAGCTTTCTTT.

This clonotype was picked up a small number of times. CDR3 in DNA: TGTGCCAGCAGTTTGTCTACAGGGACCGGGGAGCTGTTTTTT. Its translation is CASSLSTGTGELFF. This chain links TRBV28 with TRBJ2-2; D is possibly TRBD1 (6 bases). Trimming stripped 3 bases from V and 5 bases from J, with 10 bases between. This CDR3 has 14 residues. Germline V gene data show CDR1 as MDHEN and CDR2 as SYDVKM.

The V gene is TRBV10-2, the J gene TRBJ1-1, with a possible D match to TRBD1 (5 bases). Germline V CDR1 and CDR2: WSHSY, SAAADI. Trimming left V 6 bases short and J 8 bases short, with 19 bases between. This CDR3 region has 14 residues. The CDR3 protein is CASRREGRGSEAFF. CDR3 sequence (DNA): TGCGCCAGCAGAAGAGAGGGCCGGGGCTCCGAAGCTTTCTTT.